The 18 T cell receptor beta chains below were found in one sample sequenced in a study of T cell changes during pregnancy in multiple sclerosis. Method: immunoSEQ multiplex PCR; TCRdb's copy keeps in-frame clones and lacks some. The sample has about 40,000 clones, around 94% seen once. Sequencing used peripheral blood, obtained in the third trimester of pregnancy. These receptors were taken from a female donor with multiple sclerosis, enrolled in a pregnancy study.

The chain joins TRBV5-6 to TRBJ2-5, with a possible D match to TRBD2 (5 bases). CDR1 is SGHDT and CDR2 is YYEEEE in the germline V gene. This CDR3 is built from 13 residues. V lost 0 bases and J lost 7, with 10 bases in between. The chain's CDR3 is CASSLEGRGTQYF. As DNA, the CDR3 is TGTGCCAGCAGCTTGGAGGGCCGGGGGACCCAGTACTTC.

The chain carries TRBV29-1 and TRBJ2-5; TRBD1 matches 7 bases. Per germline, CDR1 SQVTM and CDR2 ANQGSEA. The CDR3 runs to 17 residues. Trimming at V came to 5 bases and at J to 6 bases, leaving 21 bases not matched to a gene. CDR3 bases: TGCAGCGTTTTTTTTCATGCGACAGGGCGGTTGGGGAAGACCCAGTACTTC. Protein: CSVFFHATGRLGKTQYF.

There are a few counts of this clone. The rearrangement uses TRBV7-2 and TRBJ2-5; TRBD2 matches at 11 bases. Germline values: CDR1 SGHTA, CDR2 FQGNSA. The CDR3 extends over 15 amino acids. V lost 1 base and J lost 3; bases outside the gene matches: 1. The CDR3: CASSLVSGGEETQYF. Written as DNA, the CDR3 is TGTGCCAGCAGCTTAGTTAGCGGGGGGGAAGAGACCCAGTACTTC.

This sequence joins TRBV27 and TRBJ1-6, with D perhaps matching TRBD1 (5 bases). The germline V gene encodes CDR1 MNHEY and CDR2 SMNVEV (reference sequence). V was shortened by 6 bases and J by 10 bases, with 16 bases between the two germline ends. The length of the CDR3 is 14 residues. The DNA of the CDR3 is TGTGCCAGCAGGCCGGGACTTGACCGGTCACCCCTCCACTTT. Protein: CASRPGLDRSPLHF.

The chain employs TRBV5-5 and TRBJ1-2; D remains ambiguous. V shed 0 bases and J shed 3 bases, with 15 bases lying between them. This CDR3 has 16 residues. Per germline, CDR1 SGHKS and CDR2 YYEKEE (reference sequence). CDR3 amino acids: CASSLGWHAQDYGYTF. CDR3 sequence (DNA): TGTGCCAGCAGCTTGGGTTGGCACGCCCAAGACTATGGCTACACCTTC.

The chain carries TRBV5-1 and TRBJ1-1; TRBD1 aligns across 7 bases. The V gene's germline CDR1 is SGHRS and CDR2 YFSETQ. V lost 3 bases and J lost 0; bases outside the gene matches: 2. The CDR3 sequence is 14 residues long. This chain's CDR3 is CASSSQGMNTEAFF. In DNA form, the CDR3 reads TGCGCCAGCAGCTCACAGGGGATGAACACTGAAGCTTTCTTT.

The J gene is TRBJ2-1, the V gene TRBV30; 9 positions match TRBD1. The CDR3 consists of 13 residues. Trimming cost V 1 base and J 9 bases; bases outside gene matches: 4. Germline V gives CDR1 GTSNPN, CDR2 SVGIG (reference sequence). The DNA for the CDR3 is TGTGCCTGGAGTGCCGGGACAGGGAGTGAGCAGTTCTTC. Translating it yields CAWSAGTGSEQFF.

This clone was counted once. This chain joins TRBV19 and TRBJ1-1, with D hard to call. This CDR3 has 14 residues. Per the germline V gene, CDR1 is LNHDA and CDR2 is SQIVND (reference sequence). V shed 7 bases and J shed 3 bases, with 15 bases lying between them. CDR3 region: CASNFGVWDTEAFF. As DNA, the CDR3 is TGTGCCAGTAATTTCGGGGTCTGGGACACTGAAGCTTTCTTT.

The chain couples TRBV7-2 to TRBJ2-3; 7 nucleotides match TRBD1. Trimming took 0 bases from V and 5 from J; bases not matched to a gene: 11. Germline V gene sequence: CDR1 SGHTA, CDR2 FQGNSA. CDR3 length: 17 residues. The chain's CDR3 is CASSLAAAGGMVDTQYF. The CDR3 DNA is TGTGCCAGCAGCTTAGCAGCAGCAGGGGGTATGGTAGATACGCAGTATTTT.

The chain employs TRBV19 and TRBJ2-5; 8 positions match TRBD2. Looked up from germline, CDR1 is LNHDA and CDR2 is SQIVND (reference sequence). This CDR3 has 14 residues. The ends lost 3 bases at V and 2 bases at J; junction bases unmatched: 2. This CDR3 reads CASSMGTRQETQYF. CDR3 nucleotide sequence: TGTGCCAGTAGTATGGGGACTAGACAAGAGACCCAGTACTTC.

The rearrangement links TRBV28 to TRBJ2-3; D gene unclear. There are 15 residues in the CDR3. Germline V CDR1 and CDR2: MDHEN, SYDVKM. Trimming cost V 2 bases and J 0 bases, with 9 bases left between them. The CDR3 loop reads CASSLISFSTDTQYF. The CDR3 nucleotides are TGTGCCAGCAGTTTAATCAGTTTTAGCACAGATACGCAGTATTTT.

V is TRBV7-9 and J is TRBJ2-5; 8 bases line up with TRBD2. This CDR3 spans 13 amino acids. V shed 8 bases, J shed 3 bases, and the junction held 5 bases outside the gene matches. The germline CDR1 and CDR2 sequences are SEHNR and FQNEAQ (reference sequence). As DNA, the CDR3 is TGTGCCAGCCTCGGGGGGGTCAAAGAGACCCAGTACTTC. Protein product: CASLGGVKETQYF. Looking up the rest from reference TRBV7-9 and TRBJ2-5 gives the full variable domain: DTGVSQNPRHKITKRGQNVTFRCDPISEHNRLYWYRQTLGQGPEFLTYFQNEAQLEKSRLLSDRFSAERPKGSFSTLEIQRTEQGDSAMYLCASLGGVKETQYFGPGTRLLVL.

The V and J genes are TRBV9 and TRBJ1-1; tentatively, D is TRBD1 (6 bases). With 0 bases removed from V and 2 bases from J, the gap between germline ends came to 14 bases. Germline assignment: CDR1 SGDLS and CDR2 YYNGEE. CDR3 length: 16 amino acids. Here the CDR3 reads CASSVGIDRLNTEAFF. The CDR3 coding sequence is TGTGCCAGCAGCGTAGGTATCGACAGGTTAAACACTGAAGCTTTCTTT.

The CDR3 DNA is TGTGCCAGCAGCTTATGGACAGGGGGTCATGAAAAACTGTTTTTT. It encodes CASSLWTGGHEKLFF. The V gene is TRBV7-9, the J gene TRBJ1-4, with 10 nucleotides matching TRBD1. The CDR3 runs 15 residues. Germline V gene lookup returns CDR1 SEHNR and CDR2 FQNEAQ (reference sequence). The trim removed 2 bases at V and 6 bases at J, leaving 3 bases unmatched.

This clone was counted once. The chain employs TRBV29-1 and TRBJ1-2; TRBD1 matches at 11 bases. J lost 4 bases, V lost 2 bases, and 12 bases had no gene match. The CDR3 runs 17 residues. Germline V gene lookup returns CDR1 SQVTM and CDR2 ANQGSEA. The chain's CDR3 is CSVEIWGTGGEGYGYTF. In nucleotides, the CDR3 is TGCAGCGTTGAAATATGGGGGACAGGGGGAGAGGGCTATGGCTACACCTTC.

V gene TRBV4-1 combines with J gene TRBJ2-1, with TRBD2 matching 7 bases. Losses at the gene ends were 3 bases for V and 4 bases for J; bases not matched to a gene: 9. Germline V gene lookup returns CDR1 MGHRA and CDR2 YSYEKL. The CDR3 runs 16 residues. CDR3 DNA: TGCGCCAGCAGCCAGTTCCTCGGGACTACATACAATGAGCAGTTCTTC. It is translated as CASSQFLGTTYNEQFF.

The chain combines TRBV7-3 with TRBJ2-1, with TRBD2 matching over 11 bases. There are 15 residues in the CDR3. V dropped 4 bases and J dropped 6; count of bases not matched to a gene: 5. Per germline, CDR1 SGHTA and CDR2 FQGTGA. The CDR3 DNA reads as TGTGCCAGCAGCTCCGCTAGCGGGGGGACCAATGAGCAGTTCTTC. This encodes CASSSASGGTNEQFF.

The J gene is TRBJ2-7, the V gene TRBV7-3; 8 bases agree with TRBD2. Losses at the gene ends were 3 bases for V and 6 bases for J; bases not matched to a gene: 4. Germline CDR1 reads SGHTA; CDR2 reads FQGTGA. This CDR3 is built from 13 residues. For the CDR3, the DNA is TGTGCCAGCAGCTTTTTTAGCGGGGCCGAGCAGTACTTC. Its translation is CASSFFSGAEQYF.